Sequencing of this TCR beta chain was carried out in a study of CD8 T cells in ankylosing spondylitis. Broader study findings: Roughly eight highly homologous variants made up a TCR beta motif that seemed to typify ankylosing spondylitis blood.

Germline values: CDR1 SGHDT, CDR2 YYEEEE. The V gene lost 5 bases and the J gene lost 1 base, with 9 bases spanning the gap. The length of the CDR3 is 13 residues. TCRdb processed the 5' RACE reads anew with MiXCR; each CDR3 protein has one entry. The sample holds some 140,000 distinct CDR3 sequences, 7% to 9% seen once. This clonotype was picked up many times. Its antigen is still unknown. This TCR was recovered from a male donor with ankylosing spondylitis. Sequencing was carried out using synovial fluid, either unsorted or a sorted T cell fraction (not recorded which). V gene TRBV5-6 combines with J gene TRBJ1-2; D is ambiguous. CDR3 sequence (DNA): TGTGCCAGCAGTTTTGGACGTAACTATGGCTACACCTTC. Protein product: CASSFGRNYGYTF.